A single sample is the source of the 30 T cell receptor beta chains below, sequenced in a study of shared clonotypes between healthy human individuals. Naive CD8 cells lacked CD45RO and underwent positive selection for CCR7, leaving out terminally differentiated effector memory CD45RA+ cells. Measured with immunoSEQ multiplex PCR; TCRdb has only the in-frame clones, and not every one. The sample holds roughly 2,000,000 clones, roughly 95% seen once. The sequenced sample consisted of naive CD8+ T cells from PBMCs. The receptors shown here come from a man aged 18 to 29 in good health. Some clones in this sample may be carry-over from other donors' samples.

This chain uses TRBV10-1 with TRBJ2-5; possible D gene TRBD1, 7 bases. There are 15 residues in the CDR3. Germline loops: CDR1 WNHNN, CDR2 SYGVQD (reference sequence). The V gene lost 0 bases and the J gene lost 6 bases, with 14 bases spanning the gap. CDR3 protein: CASSESRQGGKTQYF. For the CDR3, the DNA is TGCGCCAGCAGTGAGTCGAGGCAGGGGGGAAAGACCCAGTACTTC.

A single count supports this clone. The rearrangement uses TRBV7-7 and TRBJ2-7; TRBD1 matches at 9 bases. V was clipped by 3 bases and J by 3 bases; unmatched bases: 6. The CDR3 runs to 15 residues. Looked up from germline, CDR1 is SSHAT and CDR2 is FNYEAQ (reference sequence). In DNA form, the CDR3 reads TGTGCCAGCAGCTTCGGGACAGGGTCCATCTACGAGCAGTACTTC. It translates to CASSFGTGSIYEQYF.

The chain links TRBV19 to TRBJ1-1; D may be TRBD1 (6 bases). The CDR3 totals 11 residues. The V end lost 10 bases, the J end lost 7 bases, and 13 bases lay between the germline ends. CDR1 is LNHDA and CDR2 is SQIVND in the germline V gene (reference sequence). CDR3 coding DNA: TGTGCCACCGTAGACAGGCATGAAGCTTTCTTT. It yields the protein CATVDRHEAFF.

This chain connects TRBV5-1 to TRBJ2-7; TRBD1 agrees at 7 bases. Trimming cost V 4 bases and J 3 bases; bases outside gene matches: 13. Germline CDR1 SGHRS, CDR2 YFSETQ. The CDR3 has 16 amino acids. The chain's CDR3 is CASSIHTTGYVYEQYF. The CDR3 DNA sequence: TGCGCCAGCAGCATCCATACGACAGGGTATGTCTACGAGCAGTACTTC. Looking up the rest from reference TRBV5-1 and TRBJ2-7 gives the full variable domain: KAGVTQTPRYLIKTRGQQVTLSCSPISGHRSVSWYQQTPGQGLQFLFEYFSETQRNKGNFPGRFSGRQFSNSRSEMNVSTLELGDSALYLCASSIHTTGYVYEQYFGPGTRLTVT.

This clone occurred once. This CDR3 reads CASGWRESYEQYF. CDR3 nucleotides: TGTGCCAGCGGGTGGCGGGAGAGCTACGAGCAGTACTTC. This chain uses TRBV6-6 with TRBJ2-7; TRBD2 matches at 7 bases. Germline loops: CDR1 MNHNY, CDR2 SVGAGI (reference sequence). CDR3 size: 13 residues. The V segment lost 8 bases and the J segment 3 bases; nucleotides outside the gene matches: 7.

This clone appeared a single time. This rearrangement joins TRBV11-2 to TRBJ2-3; D is unclear. The V and J ends lost 1 base and 2 bases respectively, with 10 bases between them. Looked up from germline, CDR1 is SGHAT and CDR2 is FQNNGV. The CDR3 has 15 residues. In DNA form, the CDR3 reads TGTGCCAGCAGCTTAGTAGCCTCCCCCACAGATACGCAGTATTTT. As protein: CASSLVASPTDTQYF.

To note about this clone: Other nucleotide sequences from this sample produce the same CDR3. The chain is built from TRBV7-9 and TRBJ1-1, with D perhaps matching TRBD1 (5 bases). The germline V and J ends were trimmed by 1 base and 4 bases, with 10 bases remaining between them. Germline V gene sequence: CDR1 SEHNR, CDR2 FQNEAQ (reference sequence). The CDR3 consists of 14 residues. The CDR3 nucleotides read TGTGCCAGCAGCTTAGTTCAGGGACCCACTGAAGCTTTCTTT. Amino acid sequence: CASSLVQGPTEAFF.

The chain uses TRBV11-2 and TRBJ2-5, with 7 bases that match TRBD2. The last part of the DNA fits TRBJ2-7 better; the J call may be wrong. This CDR3 comprises 17 residues. The germline V gene encodes CDR1 SGHAT and CDR2 FQNNGV. The CDR3 nucleotides read TGTGCCAGCAGCTTGAAACGGGCCCTAGCGGCTTCCTACGAGCAGTACTTC. Amino acid sequence: CASSLKRALAASYEQYF.

The chain carries TRBV7-9 and TRBJ2-7; a weak D match, TRBD1 (5 bases). The CDR3 extends over 16 amino acids. CDR1 SEHNR and CDR2 FQNEAQ come from the germline V gene (reference sequence). V gave up 3 bases and J gave up 0 bases, with 15 bases separating them. CDR3 amino acids: CASSFSQALNSYEQYF. The CDR3 coding sequence is TGTGCCAGCAGCTTCTCACAGGCCCTAAACTCCTACGAGCAGTACTTC.

The CDR3 is CASSPILTLDTEAFF. CDR3 DNA: TGTGCCAGCAGTCCCATATTAACCCTGGACACTGAAGCTTTCTTT. The chain couples TRBV28 to TRBJ1-1, with D unresolved. CDR3 length: 15 amino acids. V gave up 5 bases and J gave up 3 bases, with 16 bases separating them. Germline V gives CDR1 MDHEN, CDR2 SYDVKM.

The count of this clone is one. The rearrangement joins TRBV29-1 to TRBJ2-1, with unresolved D. This CDR3 region has 14 residues. Germline CDR1 reads SQVTM; CDR2 reads ANQGSEA. V gave up 1 base and J gave up 4 bases, with 11 bases separating them. Written as DNA, the CDR3 is TGCAGCGTTGAAGGGGAAGCTCCTTACAATGAGCAGTTCTTC. Protein sequence: CSVEGEAPYNEQFF.

This clone was recorded only once. The CDR3 nucleotides are TGTGCCAGCAGTTTTGGAAGTGGGGAGACAGTATACGAGCAGTACTTC. Translating gives CASSFGSGETVYEQYF. This chain connects TRBV27 to TRBJ2-7; the D gene could be TRBD1 or TRBD2 (5 bases each). CDR3 size: 16 residues. Germline V gene sequence: CDR1 MNHEY, CDR2 SMNVEV (reference sequence). V was pared by 3 bases and J by 4 bases, with 19 bases between.

This rearrangement joins TRBV10-3 to TRBJ2-1; TRBD2 matches at 10 bases. The junction had 4 bases not matched to a gene; V was cut back by 0 bases and J by 5 bases. This CDR3 is built from 16 residues. Germline V gene data show CDR1 as ENHRY and CDR2 as SYGVKD. CDR3 DNA: TGTGCCATCAGTGAGTCTCTAGCGGGGGACCACAATGAGCAGTTCTTC. Protein: CAISESLAGDHNEQFF.

The chain is built from TRBV9 and TRBJ2-2, with D perhaps matching TRBD1 or TRBD2 (5 bases each). Germline-derived CDR1 and CDR2 are SGDLS and YYNGEE. V lost 4 bases and J lost 6, with 16 bases in between. The CDR3 is made up of 15 amino acids. DNA for the CDR3: TGTGCCAGCAGCACCCTAAGGGACGGGTCCGGGGAGCTGTTTTTT. Its translation: CASSTLRDGSGELFF.

V and J are TRBV27 and TRBJ2-7, with 9 positions matching TRBD2. The V and J ends lost 6 bases and 9 bases, in that order; junction bases with no gene match: 18. The CDR3 consists of 16 residues. CDR1 MNHEY and CDR2 SMNVEV come from the germline V gene (reference sequence). For the CDR3, the DNA is TGTGCCAGCAGCCGCCCTTTGGGCGGGAGGGCGAGGGGGCAGTACTTC. Its translation: CASSRPLGGRARGQYF.

In nucleotides, the CDR3 is TGTGCCAGCAGAACTGGACTAGCGGGAACCCTAACCTACGAGCAGTACTTC. Translating it yields CASRTGLAGTLTYEQYF. The chain recombines TRBV11-2 with TRBJ2-7; 12 positions agree with TRBD2. The CDR3 sequence is 17 residues long. The junction had 11 bases not matched to a gene; V was cut back by 6 bases and J by 2 bases. In germline, CDR1 is SGHAT, CDR2 FQNNGV.

On this clone: The sample has other DNA sequences that encode this CDR3 too. The rearrangement joins TRBV7-2 to TRBJ1-3; D is ambiguous. Looked up from germline, CDR1 is SGHTA and CDR2 is FQGNSA. The CDR3 extends over 15 amino acids. The ends were cut back, 1 base at V and 2 bases at J, with 9 bases in the middle. The CDR3 region is CASSLGAGAGNTIYF. In nucleotides, the CDR3 is TGTGCCAGCAGCTTAGGGGCAGGCGCTGGAAACACCATATATTTT. Full variable domain (outside the CDR3, taken from reference TRBV7-2 and TRBJ1-3): GAGVSQSPSNKVTEKGKDVELRCDPISGHTALYWYRQSLGQGLEFLIYFQGNSAPDKSGLPSDRFSAERTGGSVSTLTIQRTQQEDSAVYLCASSLGAGAGNTIYFGEGSWLTVV.

This chain connects TRBV28 to TRBJ1-6; 8 bases align to TRBD1. Germline assignment: CDR1 MDHEN and CDR2 SYDVKM. After removal of 6 bases from V and 7 bases from J, the junction contained 8 bases not matched to a gene. The CDR3 contains 15 residues. The CDR3 reads CASSLTTGVNSPLHF. Written as DNA, the CDR3 is TGTGCCAGCAGCTTGACGACAGGGGTAAATTCACCCCTCCACTTT. The whole variable domain, filled in from reference TRBV28 and TRBJ1-6, reads DVKVTQSSRYLVKRTGEKVFLECVQDMDHENMFWYRQDPGLGLRLIYFSYDVKMKEKGDIPEGYSVSREKKERFSLILESASTNQTSMYLCASSLTTGVNSPLHFGNGTRLTVT.

V gene TRBV5-1 combines with J gene TRBJ1-3; D gene unclear. V was cut by 1 base and J by 0 bases, with 14 bases left in between. This CDR3 is 17 amino acids long. Germline-derived CDR1 and CDR2 are SGHRS and YFSETQ. The CDR3 nucleotides are TGCGCCAGCAGCTTGTTTGGAAGGGAGAGCTCTGGAAACACCATATATTTT. Protein product: CASSLFGRESSGNTIYF.

In regard to this clone: The sample has other DNA sequences that encode this CDR3 too. The rearrangement joins TRBV7-2 to TRBJ2-7; a possible D gene is TRBD2 (6 bases). The CDR3 loop spans 14 amino acids. Between the trimmed V and J ends, which lost 1 base and 0 bases, there was a span of 7 bases. CDR1 is SGHTA and CDR2 is FQGNSA in the germline V gene. Here the CDR3 reads CASSLGGISYEQYF. The CDR3 nucleotides read TGTGCCAGCAGCTTAGGCGGGATCTCCTACGAGCAGTACTTC. Full variable domain (remainder filled in from reference TRBV7-2 and TRBJ2-7): GAGVSQSPSNKVTEKGKDVELRCDPISGHTALYWYRQSLGQGLEFLIYFQGNSAPDKSGLPSDRFSAERTGGSVSTLTIQRTQQEDSAVYLCASSLGGISYEQYFGPGTRLTVT.

The rearrangement joins TRBV27 to TRBJ1-1, with D uncertain. The CDR3 is 16 amino acids. Trimming removed 2 bases from V and 3 bases from J, with 16 bases in between. The germline V gene encodes CDR1 MNHEY and CDR2 SMNVEV (reference sequence). This chain's CDR3 is CASSLHEVYSDTEAFF. In nucleotides, the CDR3 is TGTGCCAGCAGTTTACATGAGGTCTACTCCGACACTGAAGCTTTCTTT.

The chain recombines TRBV6-6 with TRBJ1-2, with TRBD1 as a possible D gene (5 bases). The germline V gene encodes CDR1 MNHNY and CDR2 SVGAGI (reference sequence). This CDR3 is 14 amino acids long. Trimming pared 7 bases from V and 4 bases from J, leaving 16 bases between. DNA for the CDR3: TGTGCCAGCACCTCATGGGACGTCCTCTATGGCTACACCTTC. Its translation: CASTSWDVLYGYTF.

The rearrangement links TRBV10-3 to TRBJ1-2, with a weak D call TRBD1 (5 bases). This CDR3 spans 14 amino acids. Deletions cut 11 bases from V and 3 bases from J, with 19 bases between. Germline-derived CDR1 and CDR2 are ENHRY and SYGVKD. The CDR3 sequence: CAVAREGLDYGYTF. CDR3 nucleotides: TGTGCCGTAGCTCGGGAGGGGTTGGACTATGGCTACACCTTC.

J is TRBJ2-7 and V is TRBV28; D not resolved. Germline V gives CDR1 MDHEN, CDR2 SYDVKM. CDR3 length equals 16 residues. The V end lost 0 bases, the J end lost 3 bases, and 15 bases lay between the germline ends. In nucleotides, the CDR3 is TGTGCCAGCAGTTTATGGGGCAGCAGACCTAGCTACGAGCAGTACTTC. Amino acids: CASSLWGSRPSYEQYF. Based on the CDR3 plus reference TRBV28 and TRBJ2-7, the full variable domain is DVKVTQSSRYLVKRTGEKVFLECVQDMDHENMFWYRQDPGLGLRLIYFSYDVKMKEKGDIPEGYSVSREKKERFSLILESASTNQTSMYLCASSLWGSRPSYEQYFGPGTRLTVT.

The genes are TRBV5-1 and TRBJ2-5; tentative D call: TRBD2 (5 bases). This CDR3 region has 14 residues. Germline V CDR1 and CDR2: SGHRS, YFSETQ. Deletions cut 3 bases from V and 3 bases from J, with 12 bases between. CDR3 region: CASSSSWREETQYF. DNA of the CDR3: TGCGCCAGCAGCTCGTCTTGGCGGGAAGAGACCCAGTACTTC.

The chain recombines TRBV6-5 with TRBJ1-2, with a possible D match to TRBD1 (6 bases). Trimming stripped 2 bases from V and 8 bases from J, with 15 bases between. Germline-derived CDR1 and CDR2 are MNHEY and SVGAGI. This CDR3 region has 14 residues. The CDR3 DNA sequence: TGTGCCAGCAGTTACGGCGGGGGCCGACAAGGCTACACCTTC. This sequence encodes CASSYGGGRQGYTF.

The V gene is TRBV5-1, the J gene TRBJ2-7; D not certain. This CDR3 is 13 amino acids long. The V gene's germline CDR1 is SGHRS and CDR2 YFSETQ. The V end was cut by 1 base, the J end by 2 bases, with 7 bases between. CDR3 sequence reads: CASSLYSTYEQYF. In DNA form, the CDR3 reads TGCGCCAGCAGCTTGTACAGCACCTACGAGCAGTACTTC.

CDR3 nucleotides: TGTGCCAGCAGCTCCGACACGACAGGCTTCGGAAACACCATATATTTT. This gives the protein CASSSDTTGFGNTIYF. The chain is built from TRBV11-2 and TRBJ1-3, with D possibly being TRBD1 (6 bases). The CDR3 runs to 16 residues. Trimming removed 4 bases from V and 4 bases from J, with 17 bases in between. Per the germline V gene, CDR1 is SGHAT and CDR2 is FQNNGV.

The chain joins TRBV30 to TRBJ1-2; D is undetermined. CDR1 and CDR2 (germline): GTSNPN, SVGIG (reference sequence). This CDR3 is built from 13 residues. V was pared by 2 bases and J by 4 bases, with 11 bases between. CDR3 nucleotide sequence: TGTGCCTGGAGTTACAAAGGACTCTATGGCTACACCTTC. It specifies CAWSYKGLYGYTF.

For this clone: Other DNA sequences in the sample encode the same CDR3. The CDR3 spells CASSGGGTDTQYF. The CDR3 nucleotides read TGTGCCAGCAGCGGGGGGGGCACAGATACGCAGTATTTT. The chain has TRBV9 and TRBJ2-3, with TRBD2 as a possible D gene (6 bases). The CDR3 covers 13 residues. Trimming stripped 3 bases from V and 1 base from J, with 6 bases between. The germline V gene has CDR1 SGDLS and CDR2 YYNGEE.